This T cell receptor beta chain was recorded in a study of T and B cells in COVID-19 patients. Overall study results and limits: Active COVID-19 showed highly clonal TRB repertoires; recovery showed diversity and richness above healthy donors.

From blood, about 240-550 ng of genomic DNA served as TRB template. V trimming: 6 bases; J trimming: 7 bases; junction bases outside the gene matches: 11. Per germline, CDR1 MNHEY and CDR2 SMNVEV (reference sequence). The CDR3 loop spans 15 amino acids. In its sample, this clonotype was seen many times. The antigen remains unidentified. TRB rearrangements were amplified by multiplex PCR with BIOMED2 TRB-A/B primers. TCRdb re-derived calls from the multiplex PCR reads in MiXCR, one entry per CDR3 protein. Here the sample spans roughly 27,000 distinct CDR3 sequences, approximately 32% being singletons. This clonotype was obtained from a human donor who had recovered from COVID-19. Sequencing was carried out using blood. The chain is built from TRBV27 and TRBJ2-3, with 9 bases fitting TRBD2. The CDR3 is CASSPGLAPPYTQYF. The CDR3 bases are TGTGCCAGCAGCCCGGGACTAGCTCCCCCATATACGCAGTATTTT.